This entry features one T cell receptor beta chain sequence. Antigen unknown. The record originates from a study of siplizumab effects on memory and regulatory T cells. The protocol was immunoSEQ multiplex PCR, while the TCRdb copy is restricted to in-frame clones and leaves out a portion. This table has over 100,000 clones, roughly 92% appearing once. V was cut by 4 bases and J by 4 bases, with 16 bases left in between. The CDR3 length is 15 residues. Germline V gene sequence: CDR1 SGHDN, CDR2 FVKESK. Study results and caveats: For mappable alloreactive CD4+ clones, the mean Treg-derived fraction was nearly 70% with siplizumab and under 35% in controls.

This chain joins TRBV14 and TRBJ1-1; D possibly corresponds to TRBD1 (5 bases). The clonotype comes from a human donor in good health. Sequencing was performed on Tregs sorted from blood. This CDR3 is CASSLWGSGATEAFF. In DNA form, the CDR3 reads TGTGCCAGCAGCCTATGGGGAAGTGGGGCCACTGAAGCTTTCTTT.